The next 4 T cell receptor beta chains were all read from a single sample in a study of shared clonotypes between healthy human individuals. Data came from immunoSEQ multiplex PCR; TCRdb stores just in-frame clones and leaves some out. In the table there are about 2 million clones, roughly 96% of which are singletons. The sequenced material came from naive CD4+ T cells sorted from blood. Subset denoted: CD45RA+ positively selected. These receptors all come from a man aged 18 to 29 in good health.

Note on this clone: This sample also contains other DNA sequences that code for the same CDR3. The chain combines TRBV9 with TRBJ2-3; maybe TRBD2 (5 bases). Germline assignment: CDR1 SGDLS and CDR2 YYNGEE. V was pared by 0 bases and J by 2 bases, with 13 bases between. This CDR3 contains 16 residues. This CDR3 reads CASSVESGRSTDTQYF. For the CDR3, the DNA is TGTGCCAGCAGCGTAGAGAGCGGACGCTCCACAGATACGCAGTATTTT.

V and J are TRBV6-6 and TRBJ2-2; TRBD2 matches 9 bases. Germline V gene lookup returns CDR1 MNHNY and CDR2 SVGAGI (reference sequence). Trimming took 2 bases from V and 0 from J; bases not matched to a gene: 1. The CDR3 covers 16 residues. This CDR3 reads CASSYRLAANTGELFF. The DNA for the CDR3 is TGTGCCAGCAGTTACCGACTAGCGGCGAACACCGGGGAGCTGTTTTTT.

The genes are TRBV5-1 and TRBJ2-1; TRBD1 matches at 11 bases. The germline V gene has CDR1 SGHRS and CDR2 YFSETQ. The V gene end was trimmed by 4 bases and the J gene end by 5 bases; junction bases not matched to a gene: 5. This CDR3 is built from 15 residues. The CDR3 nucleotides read TGCGCCAGCAGCAGGGACAGGGGGTCAAACAATGAGCAGTTCTTC. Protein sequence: CASSRDRGSNNEQFF.

CDR3 protein: CASSFRLAGTNGRETQYF. In DNA form, the CDR3 reads TGTGCCAGCAGCTTTAGACTAGCGGGAACCAATGGGCGAGAGACCCAGTACTTC. The chain joins TRBV7-2 to TRBJ2-5, with TRBD2 matching 11 bases. This CDR3 has 18 residues. Germline V gene data show CDR1 as SGHTA and CDR2 as FQGNSA. V gave up 3 bases and J gave up 4 bases; unmatched junction bases: 13.